This TCR beta chain was obtained from a study of blood T cell repertoires in COVID-19. The repertoire was sequenced with immunoSEQ multiplex PCR; TCRdb's copy has only in-frame clones and lacks some. The sample shows more than 75,000 clones, approximately 88% of them seen only once. The CDR3 length is 14 residues. Germline lookup yields CDR1 LNHDA and CDR2 SQIVND (reference sequence). Trimming at V came to 4 bases and at J to 7 bases, leaving 7 bases not matched to a gene. The TCR was taken from a human donor in a cohort sampled during active COVID-19. The sample consisted of peripheral blood. The chain links TRBV19 to TRBJ2-7; 10 bases match TRBD2. The CDR3 is CASSNLAGDGEQYF. The CDR3 DNA sequence: TGTGCCAGTAGTAATCTAGCGGGAGATGGGGAGCAGTACTTC.